This T cell receptor (beta chain) was sequenced during a study of brain T cells in children with intractable seizures. CDR3 length equals 16 residues. V shed 3 bases and J shed 0 bases, with 12 bases lying between them. The germline CDR1 and CDR2 sequences are ENHRY and SYGVKD. The time point: blood from clinic visit 5 months post-surgery; TSC patient then seizure free. Only cases whose brain tissue showed the highest T cell transcript signatures were sequenced. Comments on this clone: Its matching antigen is unknown.

The protocol was immunoSEQ multiplex PCR, while the TCRdb copy is restricted to in-frame clones and leaves out a portion. The repertoire includes about 340,000 clones, about 93% of them detected once, and about 6% sits in the top ten. Study-wide points: Pre- and post-surgery blood differed in depth, so pre-surgery absences may be undersampling.

This receptor was identified in a boy younger than two with tuberous sclerosis and intractable seizures. The sequences come from peripheral blood, collected 5 to 6 months after surgery. The genes are TRBV10-3 and TRBJ2-4, with D unclear. CDR3 sequence: CAISDVGALAKNIQYF. The DNA for the CDR3 is TGTGCCATCAGTGACGTTGGCGCGCTAGCCAAAAACATTCAGTACTTC.